The rows below give T cell receptor beta chains drawn from one sample of a study of Tregs in tolerant kidney transplant recipients. Their cognate antigens are unknown. Data came from immunoSEQ multiplex PCR; TCRdb stores just in-frame clones and leaves some out. This sample yields some 15,000 clones, of which around 55% are seen a single time; under 4% belongs to the top ten. The sample consisted of Tregs from blood cultured with allogeneic cells. The origin of the receptors is a human donor in good health. Both conserved end residues are part of each CDR3. Fields, in order: V gene, clone size, J gene, D gene, CDR3 protein, CDR3 DNA. A D gene is named only where the DNA matches it firmly. Rows give clone size only sometimes, using once, few, many, or a class for an expanded clone.

TRBV11-3,NA,TRBJ2-1,TRBD1,CASSPRQGFNEQFF,TGTGCCAGCAGCCCCAGACAGGGCTTCAATGAGCAGTTCTTC
TRBV5-8,NA,TRBJ2-5,TRBD2,CASSLGSTGRETQYF,TGTGCCAGCAGCTTGGGATCTACCGGGAGGGAGACCCAGTACTTC
TRBV7-3,few,TRBJ2-2,NA,CASSLKLTGELFF,TGTGCCAGCAGCTTAAAGCTAACCGGGGAGCTGTTTTTT
TRBV4-2,NA,TRBJ2-5,NA,CASSQLLSQETQYF,TGTGCCAGCAGCCAACTCCTAAGCCAAGAGACCCAGTACTTC
TRBV10-3,NA,TRBJ2-3,NA,CAISLAVRDTQYF,TGTGCCATCAGTTTAGCGGTCCGGGATACGCAGTATTTT
TRBV19,once,TRBJ1-2,TRBD1,CASSPGQGISYTF,TGTGCCAGTAGCCCCGGACAGGGAATAAGCTACACCTTC
TRBV7-8,few,TRBJ2-3,NA,CASSLGSAYRGTDTQYF,TGTGCCAGCAGCTTAGGGTCTGCATACCGGGGCACAGATACGCAGTATTTT
TRBV6-1,NA,TRBJ1-1,TRBD1,CASSARGQGGNTEAFF,TGTGCCAGCAGTGCCCGGGGACAGGGAGGGAACACTGAAGCTTTCTTT
TRBV9,NA,TRBJ2-1,NA,CASSVTAGADNEQFF,TGTGCCAGCAGCGTCACGGCGGGGGCTGACAATGAGCAGTTCTTC
TRBV11-2,NA,TRBJ1-3,NA,CASSPRVGLSGNTIYF,TGTGCCAGCAGCCCACGGGTGGGGCTTTCTGGAAACACCATATATTTT
TRBV5-1,NA,TRBJ1-2,NA,CASSPLTSNYGYTF,TGCGCCAGCAGCCCATTGACAAGCAACTATGGCTACACCTTC
TRBV7-2,few,TRBJ2-3,NA,CASSLSDTQYF,TGTGCCAGCAGCTTATCGGATACGCAGTATTTT
TRBV7-2,NA,TRBJ2-3,NA,CASSLDREGTQYF,TGTGCCAGCAGCTTAGACAGGGAGGGTACGCAGTATTTT
TRBV4-1,NA,TRBJ1-4,TRBD1,CASSGYRGASEKLFF,TGCGCCAGCAGCGGATACAGGGGGGCGTCTGAAAAACTGTTTTTT
TRBV7-3,many,TRBJ2-1,NA,CASTLTGGPGNEQFF,TGTGCCAGCACCCTCACCGGGGGGCCGGGCAATGAGCAGTTCTTC
TRBV7-9,few,TRBJ1-2,NA,CASSPSSRHGYTF,TGTGCCAGCAGCCCCTCGTCCAGACATGGCTACACCTTC
TRBV6-5,once,TRBJ1-2,NA,CASRDRLYGYTF,TGTGCCAGCAGGGACAGACTCTATGGCTACACCTTC
TRBV6-6,NA,TRBJ1-5,NA,CASGPNNQPQHF,TGTGCCAGCGGGCCAAACAATCAGCCCCAGCATTTT
TRBV7-9,NA,TRBJ2-1,NA,CASSFTGSGNEQFF,TGTGCCAGCAGCTTTACCGGGAGCGGGAATGAGCAGTTCTTC
TRBV11-2,NA,TRBJ2-3,TRBD2,CASSPFSGGGIDTQYF,TGTGCCAGCAGCCCCTTTAGCGGGGGGGGGATAGATACGCAGTATTTT
TRBV19,few,TRBJ2-1,TRBD2,CASSIGLAGRHEQFF,TGTGCCAGTAGTATTGGGCTAGCGGGACGGCATGAGCAGTTCTTC
TRBV7-2,NA,TRBJ1-1,NA,CASSYQGNTEAFF,TGTGCCAGCAGCTACCAGGGGAACACTGAAGCTTTCTTT
TRBV9,NA,TRBJ2-7,NA,CARDAMGHYYEQYF,TGTGCCAGGGACGCGATGGGGCACTACTACGAGCAGTACTTC
TRBV4-1,NA,TRBJ2-5,TRBD1,CASSHLPWGQGVLDETQYF,TGCGCCAGCAGCCACCTCCCCTGGGGACAGGGGGTATTAGATGAGACCCAGTACTTC
TRBV6-1,medium-sized,TRBJ2-5,TRBD2,CASSRSGGGETQYF,TGTGCCAGCAGTCGTAGCGGGGGGGGAGAGACCCAGTACTTC
TRBV30,NA,TRBJ1-5,NA,CAWSHKGGNQPQHF,TGTGCCTGGAGTCATAAGGGGGGCAATCAGCCCCAGCATTTT
TRBV10-3,NA,TRBJ1-3,NA,CAISKKGSGNTIYF,TGTGCCATCAGCAAGAAAGGGTCTGGAAACACCATATATTTT
TRBV30,once,TRBJ1-5,NA,CAWSSGTTPGPQHF,TGTGCCTGGAGCTCGGGGACCACCCCGGGGCCCCAGCATTTT
TRBV23-1,NA,TRBJ2-4,TRBD1,CASSHATDRGQKNIQYF,TGCGCCAGCAGTCACGCGACGGACAGGGGGCAAAAAAACATTCAGTACTTC
TRBV27,NA,TRBJ2-5,NA,CASSFGGLGGTQYF,TGTGCCAGCAGTTTCGGGGGGCTGGGGGGGACCCAGTACTTC
TRBV11-2,NA,TRBJ2-3,TRBD2,CASHAGGSTDTQYF,TGTGCCAGCCATGCGGGGGGCAGCACAGATACGCAGTATTTT
TRBV4-2,few,TRBJ1-6,NA,CASSFRRVNSPLHF,TGTGCCAGCAGCTTTCGGCGGGTGAACTCACCCCTCCACTTT
TRBV6-6,NA,TRBJ2-2,TRBD1,CASSKTGGVGTGELFF,TGTGCCAGCAGTAAAACAGGGGGCGTAGGCACCGGGGAGCTGTTTTTT
TRBV9,NA,TRBJ2-7,TRBD2,CASSASRGGDTYEQYF,TGTGCCAGCAGCGCGTCTCGGGGGGGCGATACCTACGAGCAGTACTTC
TRBV7-8,NA,TRBJ2-7,NA,CASSPPSGSYEQYF,TGTGCCAGCAGCCCTCCGAGCGGCTCCTACGAGCAGTACTTC